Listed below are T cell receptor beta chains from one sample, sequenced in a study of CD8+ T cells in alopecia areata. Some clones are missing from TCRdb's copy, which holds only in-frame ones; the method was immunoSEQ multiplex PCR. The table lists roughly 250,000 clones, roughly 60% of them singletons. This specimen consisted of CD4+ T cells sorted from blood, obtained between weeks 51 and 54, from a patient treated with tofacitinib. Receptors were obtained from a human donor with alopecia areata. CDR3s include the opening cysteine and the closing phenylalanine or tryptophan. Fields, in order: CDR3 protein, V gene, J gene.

CDR3: CASRAGLSSYEQYF
V: TRBV7-9
J: TRBJ2-7

CDR3: CASSQVGTGRTEAFF
V: TRBV4-1
J: TRBJ1-1

CDR3: CAWSEGIGEAFF
V: TRBV30
J: TRBJ1-1

CDR3: CASSQGTQSSGANVLTF
V: TRBV4-3
J: TRBJ2-6

CDR3: CSAEGGNEQFF
V: TRBV29-1
J: TRBJ2-1

CDR3: CSVTVNSGANVLTF
V: TRBV29-1
J: TRBJ2-6

CDR3: CASRSRQGDDQPQHF
V: TRBV5-6
J: TRBJ1-5

CDR3: CASSPTGAGANVLTF
V: TRBV2
J: TRBJ2-6

CDR3: CASSQVGRVTPYGYTF
V: TRBV14
J: TRBJ1-2

CDR3: CSGSGRMNTEAFF
V: TRBV29-1
J: TRBJ1-1

CDR3: CASSDSLSGANVLTF
V: TRBV13
J: TRBJ2-6

CDR3: CASSPRGTVGDTEAFF
V: TRBV5-1
J: TRBJ1-1

CDR3: CASSLVRARETQYF
V: TRBV11-2
J: TRBJ2-5

CDR3: CAWSVKTGGPDTQYF
V: TRBV30
J: TRBJ2-3